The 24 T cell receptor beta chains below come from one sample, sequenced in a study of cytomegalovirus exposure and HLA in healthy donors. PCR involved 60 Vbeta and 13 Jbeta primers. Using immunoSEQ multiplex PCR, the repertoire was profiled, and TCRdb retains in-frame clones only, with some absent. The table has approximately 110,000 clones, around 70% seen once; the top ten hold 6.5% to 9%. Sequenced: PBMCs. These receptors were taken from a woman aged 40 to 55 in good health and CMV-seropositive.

Here the CDR3 reads CASSADRYFTEAFF. Here the CDR3 DNA reads TGTGCCAGCAGCGCCGACAGATATTTCACTGAAGCTTTCTTT. This chain joins TRBV9 and TRBJ1-1; a possible D gene is TRBD1 (5 bases). V was shortened by 3 bases and J by 4 bases, with 13 bases between the two germline ends. Per germline, CDR1 SGDLS and CDR2 YYNGEE. This CDR3 is 14 amino acids long.

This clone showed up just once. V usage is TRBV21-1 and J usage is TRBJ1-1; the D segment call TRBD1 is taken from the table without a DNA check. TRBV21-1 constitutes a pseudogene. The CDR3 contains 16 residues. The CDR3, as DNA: TGTGCCAGCATTTTAATCCAGGGGGCTAGAAACACTGAAGCTTTCTTT. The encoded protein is CASILIQGARNTEAFF.

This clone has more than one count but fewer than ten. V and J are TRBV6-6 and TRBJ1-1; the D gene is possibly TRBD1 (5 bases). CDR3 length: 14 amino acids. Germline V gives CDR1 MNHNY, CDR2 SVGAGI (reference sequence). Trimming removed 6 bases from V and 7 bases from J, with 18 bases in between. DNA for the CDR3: TGTGCCAGCAGCACCCCAGGGCGGCTAGGTGAAGCTTTCTTT. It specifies CASSTPGRLGEAFF.

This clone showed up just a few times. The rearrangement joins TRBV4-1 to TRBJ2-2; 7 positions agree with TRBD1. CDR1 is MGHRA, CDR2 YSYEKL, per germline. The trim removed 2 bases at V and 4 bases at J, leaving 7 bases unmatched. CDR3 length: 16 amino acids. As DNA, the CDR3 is TGCGCCAGCAGCCAAACCGGGACAGCTGCCACCGGGGAGCTGTTTTTT. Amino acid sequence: CASSQTGTAATGELFF.

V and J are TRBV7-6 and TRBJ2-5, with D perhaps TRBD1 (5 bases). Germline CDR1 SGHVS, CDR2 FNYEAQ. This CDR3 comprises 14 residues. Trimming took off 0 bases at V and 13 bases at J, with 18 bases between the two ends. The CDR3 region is CASSLAGQGIGWYF. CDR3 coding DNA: TGTGCCAGCAGCTTAGCGGGGCAGGGAATCGGGTGGTACTTC.

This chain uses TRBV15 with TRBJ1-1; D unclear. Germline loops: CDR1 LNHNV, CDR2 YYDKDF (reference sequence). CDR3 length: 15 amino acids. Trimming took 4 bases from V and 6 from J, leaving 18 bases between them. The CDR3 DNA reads TGTGCCACCAGCACGGACTTAGACACTGTCTCTGAAGCTTTCTTT. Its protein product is CATSTDLDTVSEAFF.

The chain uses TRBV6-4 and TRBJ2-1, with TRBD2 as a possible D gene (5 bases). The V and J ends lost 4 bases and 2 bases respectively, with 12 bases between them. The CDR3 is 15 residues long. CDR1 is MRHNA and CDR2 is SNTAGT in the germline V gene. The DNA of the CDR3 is TGTGCCAGCAGTGCGGACCTAGCACCCTACAATGAGCAGTTCTTC. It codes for CASSADLAPYNEQFF.

The CDR3 reads CATRLGHLNTEAFF. CDR3 nucleotide sequence: TGTGCCACCAGGCTCGGACACCTGAACACTGAAGCTTTCTTT. The chain recombines TRBV15 with TRBJ1-1; D might be TRBD1 (5 bases). Germline CDR1 LNHNV, CDR2 YYDKDF (reference sequence). Trimming took off 6 bases at V and 0 bases at J, with 11 bases between the two ends. This CDR3 is built from 14 residues.

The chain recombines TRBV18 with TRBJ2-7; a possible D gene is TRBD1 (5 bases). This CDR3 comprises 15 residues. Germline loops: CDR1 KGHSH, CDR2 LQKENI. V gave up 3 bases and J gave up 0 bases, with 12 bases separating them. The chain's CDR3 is CASSPAGPPSYEQYF. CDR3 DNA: TGTGCCAGCTCACCCGCAGGGCCGCCCTCCTACGAGCAGTACTTC.

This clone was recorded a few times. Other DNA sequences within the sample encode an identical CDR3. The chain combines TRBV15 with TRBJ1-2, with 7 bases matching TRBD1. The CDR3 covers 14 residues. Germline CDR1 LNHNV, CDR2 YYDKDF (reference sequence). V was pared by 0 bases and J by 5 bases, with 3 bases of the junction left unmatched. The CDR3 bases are TGTGCCACCAGCAGAGACCGACAGGGTTATGGCTACACCTTC. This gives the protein CATSRDRQGYGYTF.

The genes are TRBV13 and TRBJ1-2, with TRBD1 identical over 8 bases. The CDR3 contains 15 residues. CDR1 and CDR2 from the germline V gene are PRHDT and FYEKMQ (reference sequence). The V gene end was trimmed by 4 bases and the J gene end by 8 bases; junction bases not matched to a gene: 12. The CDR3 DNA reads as TGTGCCAGCAGCTCCCAAAGGACAGGGTATTTAGGCTACACCTTC. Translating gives CASSSQRTGYLGYTF.

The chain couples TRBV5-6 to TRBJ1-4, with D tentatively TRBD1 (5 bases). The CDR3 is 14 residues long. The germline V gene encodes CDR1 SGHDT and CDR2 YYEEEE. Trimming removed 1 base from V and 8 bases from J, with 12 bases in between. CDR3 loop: CASSLYRPGEKLFF. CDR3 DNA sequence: TGTGCCAGCAGCTTGTACAGGCCTGGGGAAAAACTGTTTTTT.

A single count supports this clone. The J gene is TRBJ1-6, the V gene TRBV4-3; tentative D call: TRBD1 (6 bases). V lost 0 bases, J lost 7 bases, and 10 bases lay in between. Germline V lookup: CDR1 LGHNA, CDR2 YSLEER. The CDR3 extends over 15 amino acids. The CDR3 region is CASSQERGGNSPLHF. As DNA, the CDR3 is TGCGCCAGCAGCCAAGAACGGGGGGGCAATTCACCCCTCCACTTT.

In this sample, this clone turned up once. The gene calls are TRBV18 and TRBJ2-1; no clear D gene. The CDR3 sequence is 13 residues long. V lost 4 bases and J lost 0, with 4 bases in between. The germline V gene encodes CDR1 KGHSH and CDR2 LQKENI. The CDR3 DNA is TGTGCCAGCTCACTCAACTCCTACAATGAGCAGTTCTTC. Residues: CASSLNSYNEQFF.

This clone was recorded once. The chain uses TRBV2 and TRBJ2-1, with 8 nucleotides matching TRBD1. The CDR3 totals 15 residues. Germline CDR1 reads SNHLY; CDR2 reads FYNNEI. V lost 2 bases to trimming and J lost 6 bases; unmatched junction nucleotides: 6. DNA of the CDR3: TGTGCCAGCAGTGAAAACAGGGGGTCCCTCAATGAGCAGTTCTTC. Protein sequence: CASSENRGSLNEQFF.

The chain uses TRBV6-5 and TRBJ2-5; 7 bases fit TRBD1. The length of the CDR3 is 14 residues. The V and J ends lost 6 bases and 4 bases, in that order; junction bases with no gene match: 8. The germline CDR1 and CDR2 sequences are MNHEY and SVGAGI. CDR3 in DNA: TGTGCCAGCAGACGCGACAGGGACCCAGAGACCCAGTACTTC. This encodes CASRRDRDPETQYF.

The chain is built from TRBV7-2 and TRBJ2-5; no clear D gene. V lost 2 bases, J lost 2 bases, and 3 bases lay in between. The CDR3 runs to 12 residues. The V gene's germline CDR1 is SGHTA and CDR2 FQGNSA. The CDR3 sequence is CASSLLQETQYF. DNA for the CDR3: TGTGCCAGCAGCTTACTGCAAGAGACCCAGTACTTC.

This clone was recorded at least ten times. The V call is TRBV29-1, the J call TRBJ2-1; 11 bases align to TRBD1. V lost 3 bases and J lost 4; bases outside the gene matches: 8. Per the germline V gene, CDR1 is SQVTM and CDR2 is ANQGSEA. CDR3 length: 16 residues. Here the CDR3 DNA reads TGCAGCGTTGACGTAAGGACAGGGGGCCAATACAATGAGCAGTTCTTC. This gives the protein CSVDVRTGGQYNEQFF.

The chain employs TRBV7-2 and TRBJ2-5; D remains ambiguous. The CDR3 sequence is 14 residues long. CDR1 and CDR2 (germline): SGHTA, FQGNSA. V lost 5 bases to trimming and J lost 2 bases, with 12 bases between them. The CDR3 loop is CASSNRYLQETQYF. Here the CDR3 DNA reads TGTGCCAGCAGCAATCGTTACTTACAAGAGACCCAGTACTTC.

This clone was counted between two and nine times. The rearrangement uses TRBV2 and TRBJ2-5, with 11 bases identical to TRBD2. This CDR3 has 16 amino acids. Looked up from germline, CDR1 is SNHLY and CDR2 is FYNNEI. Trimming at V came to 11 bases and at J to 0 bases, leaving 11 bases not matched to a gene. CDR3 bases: TGTGCCTGTGGGGCTAGCGGGGGGACCTACCAAGAGACCCAGTACTTC. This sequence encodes CACGASGGTYQETQYF. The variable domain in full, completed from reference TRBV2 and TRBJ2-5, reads EPEVTQTPSHQVTQMGQEVILRCVPISNHLYFYWYRQILGQKVEFLVSFYNNEISEKSEIFDDQFSVERPDGSNFTLKIRSTKLEDSAMYFCACGASGGTYQETQYFGPGTRLLVL.

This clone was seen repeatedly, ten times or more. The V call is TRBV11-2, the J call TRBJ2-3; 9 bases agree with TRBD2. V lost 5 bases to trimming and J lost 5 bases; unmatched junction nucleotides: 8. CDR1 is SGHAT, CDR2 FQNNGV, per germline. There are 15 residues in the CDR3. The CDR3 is CASSLGPAGGDTQYF. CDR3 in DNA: TGTGCCAGCAGCCTGGGCCCAGCGGGAGGAGATACGCAGTATTTT.

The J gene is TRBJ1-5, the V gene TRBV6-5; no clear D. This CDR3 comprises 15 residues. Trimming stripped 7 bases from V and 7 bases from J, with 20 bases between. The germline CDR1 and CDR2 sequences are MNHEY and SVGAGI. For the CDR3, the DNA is TGTGCCAGCAAAATGACACCCCAGTTACCCCAGCCCCAGCATTTT. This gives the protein CASKMTPQLPQPQHF.

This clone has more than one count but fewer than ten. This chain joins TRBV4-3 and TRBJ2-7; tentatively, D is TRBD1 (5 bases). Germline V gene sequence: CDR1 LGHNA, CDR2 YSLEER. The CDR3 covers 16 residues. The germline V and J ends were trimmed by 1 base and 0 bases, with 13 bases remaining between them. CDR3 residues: CASSQGSRQLSYEQYF. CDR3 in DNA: TGCGCCAGCAGCCAAGGCTCTAGACAGCTCTCCTACGAGCAGTACTTC.

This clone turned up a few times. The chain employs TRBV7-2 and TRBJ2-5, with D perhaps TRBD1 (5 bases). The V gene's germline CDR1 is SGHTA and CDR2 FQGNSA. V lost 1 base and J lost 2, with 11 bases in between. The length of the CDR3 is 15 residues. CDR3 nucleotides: TGTGCCAGCAGCTTAGTTTCTGCAGGGCAAGAGACCCAGTACTTC. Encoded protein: CASSLVSAGQETQYF.